What follows are 21 T cell receptor beta chains derived from one specimen sequenced in a study of blood T cell repertoires in COVID-19. Repertoires were generated with immunoSEQ multiplex PCR, while TCRdb's copy carries only in-frame clones and drops some. The sample includes approximately 300,000 clones, about 92% of them seen just once. The sequenced sample consisted of PBMCs or T cells enriched from blood (not recorded which). The receptor set was obtained from a woman in her thirties who had recovered from COVID-19.

The V and J genes are TRBV29-1 and TRBJ2-7; unclear D gene. The CDR3 is made up of 13 amino acids. Looked up from germline, CDR1 is SQVTM and CDR2 is ANQGSEA. V lost 6 bases and J lost 4, with 16 bases in between. Here the CDR3 reads CSVELHSPYEQYF. CDR3 DNA sequence: TGCAGCGTGGAACTACACAGTCCGTACGAGCAGTACTTC.

This sequence joins TRBV7-3 and TRBJ1-1, with D tentatively TRBD1 (6 bases). Germline values: CDR1 SGHTA, CDR2 FQGTGA. The CDR3 covers 13 residues. The V end was cut by 2 bases, the J end by 4 bases, with 8 bases between. This CDR3 is CASSLLGGTEAFF. Here the CDR3 DNA reads TGTGCCAGCAGCTTATTAGGGGGCACTGAAGCTTTCTTT.

This clone was counted a single time. V is TRBV5-5 and J is TRBJ1-5; D uncertain. This CDR3 is 15 amino acids long. Germline CDR1 SGHKS, CDR2 YYEKEE (reference sequence). Trimming cost V 0 bases and J 1 base, with 8 bases left between them. Written as DNA, the CDR3 is TGTGCCAGCAGCTTGGACGGTTGGAGCAATCAGCCCCAGCATTTT. Its protein product is CASSLDGWSNQPQHF.

V and J are TRBV19 and TRBJ1-2; D may be TRBD1 (5 bases). The CDR3 totals 14 residues. Trimming removed 3 bases from V and 8 bases from J, with 16 bases in between. The V gene's germline CDR1 is LNHDA and CDR2 SQIVND (reference sequence). The CDR3 coding sequence is TGTGCCAGTAGTATTTTTTCGAGCGGGGACGGCTACACCTTC. It translates to CASSIFSSGDGYTF.

The J gene is TRBJ1-6, the V gene TRBV28, with 7 bases aligning to TRBD1. The germline CDR1 and CDR2 sequences are MDHEN and SYDVKM. The junction had 6 bases not matched to a gene; V was cut back by 3 bases and J by 1 base. This CDR3 has 17 amino acids. The CDR3 DNA reads TGTGCCAGCAGTTTTGTTCGACAGGGTTCCTATAATTCACCCCTCCACTTT. Its translation: CASSFVRQGSYNSPLHF. The full variable domain, with the rest looked up from reference TRBV28 and TRBJ1-6, is DVKVTQSSRYLVKRTGEKVFLECVQDMDHENMFWYRQDPGLGLRLIYFSYDVKMKEKGDIPEGYSVSREKKERFSLILESASTNQTSMYLCASSFVRQGSYNSPLHFGNGTRLTVT.

This clone was observed once. The chain recombines TRBV11-2 with TRBJ1-2; TRBD1 matches 7 bases. This CDR3 comprises 14 residues. Per the germline V gene, CDR1 is SGHAT and CDR2 is FQNNGV. J gave up 2 bases and V 4 bases, and 4 bases lay outside the gene matches. Written as DNA, the CDR3 is TGTGCCAGCAGCTCCCTGACAGGGAACTATGGCTACACCTTC. Amino acids: CASSSLTGNYGYTF.

This chain links TRBV6-2 or TRBV6-3 with TRBJ2-1; TRBD2 matches 12 bases. The V and J ends lost 6 bases and 10 bases, in that order; junction bases with no gene match: 7. The length of the CDR3 is 14 residues. The germline CDR1 and CDR2 sequences are MNHEY and SVGEGT. CDR3 coding DNA: TGTGCCAGCAGCCCTAGACTAGCGGGGGTGGAGCAGTTCTTC. Its protein is CASSPRLAGVEQFF.

J is TRBJ2-7 and V is TRBV11-2; TRBD2 is a possible D gene (7 bases). The germline V gene encodes CDR1 SGHAT and CDR2 FQNNGV. Trimming shortened V by 6 bases and J by 4 bases, and 16 bases separated the two germline ends. The CDR3 runs to 14 residues. The CDR3 region has the DNA TGTGCCAGCAGGAAAGGGGGGGGTATATACGAGCAGTACTTC. Protein product: CASRKGGGIYEQYF.

The rearrangement joins TRBV5-4 to TRBJ2-2; 8 bases are shared with TRBD1. The CDR3 has 14 amino acids. The germline V gene has CDR1 SGHNT and CDR2 YYREEE (reference sequence). V dropped 4 bases and J dropped 6; count of bases not matched to a gene: 5. The CDR3 DNA follows: TGTGCCAGCAGCCAACAGGGGGACCCCGGGGAGCTGTTTTTT. Translating gives CASSQQGDPGELFF.

This chain connects TRBV24-1 to TRBJ2-7; no definite D call. This CDR3 region has 13 residues. Trimming stripped 2 bases from V and 9 bases from J, with 13 bases between. The V gene's germline CDR1 is KGHDR and CDR2 SFDVKD. The CDR3 protein is CATSDSQRDRQYF. In nucleotides, the CDR3 is TGTGCCACCAGTGATTCACAGAGAGACCGGCAGTACTTC.

The gene calls are TRBV28 and TRBJ2-7, with 8 nucleotides matching TRBD1. Germline CDR1 reads MDHEN; CDR2 reads SYDVKM. The CDR3 is 16 residues long. V shed 1 base, J shed 0 bases, and the junction held 5 bases outside the gene matches. CDR3: CASSLLGQVRSYEQYF. The CDR3 bases are TGTGCCAGCAGTTTATTGGGACAGGTACGCTCCTACGAGCAGTACTTC.

The V gene is TRBV7-9, the J gene TRBJ2-1; 11 bases are shared with TRBD2. The CDR3 is made up of 17 amino acids. CDR1 is SEHNR and CDR2 is FQNEAQ in the germline V gene (reference sequence). V lost 5 bases, J lost 0 bases, and 6 bases stayed unmatched. The CDR3 sequence is CASSRTSGPSSYNEQFF. The DNA for the CDR3 is TGTGCCAGCAGCCGGACTAGCGGGCCGAGCTCCTACAATGAGCAGTTCTTC.

The CDR3 reads CASGPWVAGVHVEQFF. The CDR3 nucleotides read TGTGCCAGCGGGCCTTGGGTAGCGGGGGTGCATGTTGAGCAGTTCTTC. The chain uses TRBV6-6 and TRBJ2-1; 9 nucleotides line up with TRBD2. The germline V gene encodes CDR1 MNHNY and CDR2 SVGAGI (reference sequence). There are 16 residues in the CDR3. Trimming took 8 bases from V and 9 from J; bases not matched to a gene: 17.

The genes are TRBV28 and TRBJ2-7; TRBD1 is a possible D gene (6 bases). Germline CDR1 reads MDHEN; CDR2 reads SYDVKM. There are 12 residues in the CDR3. Trimming removed 9 bases at V and 0 bases at J, with 9 bases between. CDR3 DNA: TGTGCCAGTAGACAGGTCTCCTACGAGCAGTACTTC. This codes for CASRQVSYEQYF.

The V gene is TRBV6-1, the J gene TRBJ2-1; 12 positions match TRBD2. Per the germline V gene, CDR1 is MNHNS and CDR2 is SASEGT. With 5 bases clipped from V and 7 bases from J, the junction kept 6 bases outside the gene matches. The CDR3 length is 15 residues. The CDR3 DNA follows: TGTGCCAGCAGTACGACTAGCGGGGGCGGGAATGAGCAGTTCTTC. Translating it yields CASSTTSGGGNEQFF.

In DNA form, the CDR3 reads TGTGCCAGCAGTTACACAGGGGTGGAGCAGTTCTTC. As protein: CASSYTGVEQFF. V is TRBV6-5 and J is TRBJ2-1; 7 bases agree with TRBD1. The trim removed 2 bases at V and 10 bases at J, leaving 2 bases unmatched. The CDR3 sequence is 12 residues long. Per germline, CDR1 MNHEY and CDR2 SVGAGI.

The V gene is TRBV28, the J gene TRBJ2-2; 10 nucleotides line up with TRBD2. The CDR3 sequence is 17 residues long. The germline CDR1 and CDR2 sequences are MDHEN and SYDVKM. Trimming cost V 2 bases and J 1 base; bases outside gene matches: 4. The CDR3 loop is CASSLLGLAENTGELFF. DNA of the CDR3: TGTGCCAGCAGTTTACTAGGACTAGCGGAGAACACCGGGGAGCTGTTTTTT.

The CDR3 DNA follows: TGTGCCAGCAGCTTAGGTTTGGGCCCTAATGAAAAACTGTTTTTT. Its protein product is CASSLGLGPNEKLFF. This chain uses TRBV7-9 with TRBJ1-4; the D is unclear. Germline V gives CDR1 SEHNR, CDR2 FQNEAQ (reference sequence). The ends were cut back, 1 base at V and 3 bases at J, with 9 bases in the middle. This CDR3 contains 15 residues.

This chain uses TRBV18 with TRBJ1-2; D perhaps matches TRBD1 (5 bases). V was pared by 3 bases and J by 5 bases, with 16 bases between. Germline-derived CDR1 and CDR2 are KGHSH and LQKENI. The CDR3 has 15 amino acids. DNA of the CDR3: TGTGCCAGCTCACCTTCCGTGCAGGGAACTTATGGCTACACCTTC. This sequence encodes CASSPSVQGTYGYTF.

The chain employs TRBV28 and TRBJ1-2, with unresolved D. From germline, CDR1 is MDHEN and CDR2 SYDVKM. V lost 5 bases and J lost 7, with 17 bases in between. The CDR3 extends over 14 amino acids. CDR3 amino acids: CASSHRPNLAGYTF. Written as DNA, the CDR3 is TGTGCCAGCAGTCACAGACCGAATCTGGCTGGCTACACCTTC.

This chain links TRBV7-8 with TRBJ2-3; possibly TRBD2 for D (5 bases). Trimming left V 2 bases short and J 2 bases short, with 11 bases between. The germline V gene encodes CDR1 SGHVS and CDR2 FQNEAQ. There are 15 residues in the CDR3. The CDR3, as DNA: TGTGCCAGCAGCTTAAGAGGACTCTACACAGATACGCAGTATTTT. Its protein is CASSLRGLYTDTQYF. Supplemented by reference TRBV7-8 and TRBJ2-3, the full variable domain reads GAGVSQSPRYKVAKRGQDVALRCDPISGHVSLFWYQQALGQGPEFLTYFQNEAQLDKSGLPSDRFFAERPEGSVSTLKIQRTQQEDSAVYLCASSLRGLYTDTQYFGPGTRLTVL.